The present T cell receptor (beta chain) was sequenced within a study of T cells in Graves' hyperthyroidism and ophthalmopathy. There are 15 residues in the CDR3. Deletions cut 5 bases from V and 4 bases from J, with 15 bases between. The germline V gene encodes CDR1 MDHEN and CDR2 SYDVKM. From RNA transcripts, TCR beta CDR3 regions were amplified. A first-round RT-PCR of the TCR CDR3 used the HTBI primer set. TCRdb reprocessed the multiplex PCR reads via MiXCR and lists one record per CDR3 protein. In the table there are under 300,000 distinct CDR3 sequences, 10% to 15% of which are singletons. This clonotype was detected many times. Hyperthyroidism in the patients, aged 18 to 65, was newly diagnosed and under 2 months in duration. Clinicians diagnosed patients from clinical symptoms, serum thyroxine and TRAb, thyroid ultrasound and orbital computed tomography. The study collected blood at first hyperthyroidism diagnosis, before any ophthalmopathy symptoms arose.

The receptor was isolated from a woman in her twenties or thirties with Graves' hyperthyroidism that later progressed to Graves' ophthalmopathy. Sequences were obtained from blood. The chain couples TRBV28 to TRBJ1-5; D is perhaps TRBD1 (6 bases). CDR3: CASSTPDRWNQPQHF. CDR3 nucleotides: TGTGCCAGCAGTACCCCGGACAGATGGAATCAGCCCCAGCATTTT. The full variable domain, in which reference TRBV28 and TRBJ1-5 provide the parts outside the CDR3, is DVKVTQSSRYLVKRTGEKVFLECVQDMDHENMFWYRQDPGLGLRLIYFSYDVKMKEKGDIPEGYSVSREKKERFSLILESASTNQTSMYLCASSTPDRWNQPQHFGDGTRLSIL.